The clone carrying this TCR beta chain showed up many times. The time point is: persistent/refractory GD, antithyroid drugs over 5 years with positive TRAb. With RNA extracted from PBMCs as input, the TCR library was made. This entry belongs to a study of regulatory T cells in long-lasting Graves disease. Germline V CDR1 and CDR2: MDHEN, SYDVKM. CDR3 length equals 16 residues. The J segment lost 1 base and the V segment lost 4 bases, leaving 10 bases of the junction unmatched. According to the study, TCR beta libraries were built with iRepertoire HTBI primers and CDR3-region Arm-PCR. TCRdb re-called the multiplex PCR reads through MiXCR, storing one row per CDR3 protein. Of a few hundred thousand distinct CDR3 sequences in the sample, around 22% are singletons; the top ten hold roughly 26%.

V usage is TRBV28 and J usage is TRBJ2-7; 7 positions match TRBD2. The origin of this receptor is a female donor with Graves disease. Sequenced material: peripheral blood mononuclear cells (PBMCs), taken when the disease was refractory, from a patient treated with antithyroid drugs. The CDR3 protein is CASSSPGGETSYEQYF. The CDR3 DNA is TGTGCCAGCAGTTCCCCGGGGGGAGAGACTTCCTACGAGCAGTACTTC.